This TCR beta chain was sequenced in a study of shared clonotypes between healthy human individuals (dated by TCRdb to the early 2020s). Turning to the overall study: The cohort comprised two women and a few men aged 18 to 49 years. Per donor, three plates each were used for CD4 naive and CD4 memory, two for CD8 naive, and one for CD8 memory. To estimate repertoire size and how much clonotypes are shared between individuals, the study performed deep sequencing of blood TCR repertoires from about five healthy adults. To increase sequencing depth and limit assay-specific biases, different laboratories used diverse techniques to prepare libraries and sequence TCR repertoires. Each donor's leukapheresis produced roughly between roughly 0.9 and 9 billion PBMCs. On the study overall, not on this receptor specifically: Compared with non-shared clonotypes, clonotypes shared by all four sorted-subset donors had higher generation probabilities. Based on pairwise subsampling, the degree of clonotype sharing among donors was expected to be affected by sequencing depth. Because the study included a small number of donors, the genetic and exposure-history diversity represented was limited. When a few donors were compared, the shared fraction of clonotypes was roughly 4.8% for naive CD4, 3.5% to 4% for naive CD8, 2% to 2.5% for memory CD4, and 0.35% to 0.4% for memory CD8. Rarefaction of sorted-subset datasets indicated incomplete sequencing despite the large sequencing depth. Sampling was restricted to blood, and TCR repertoires in tissue are likely to differ from TCR repertoires in blood. Estimated clonotype richness was generally larger for naive than for memory subsets.

The donors were healthy, HIV-negative adults who had no recently reported acute infections or vaccinations. All donors were Caucasian adults living in Nashville, Tennessee, USA. Magnetic negative selection was used to enrich CD4+ T cells, after which naive cells were positively selected on CD45RA and the negative fraction became the memory subset. After blood collection by leukapheresis, PBMCs were isolated using Ficoll-Histopaque density gradient centrifugation and then cryopreserved in the vapor phase of liquid nitrogen. Purity and quantity of every magnetically sorted T cell population were checked by analytical flow cytometry. Genomic DNA was isolated from each sorted fraction and quantified by UV absorbance on a Nanodrop 2000c. Using the deep immunoSEQ assay, multiplex PCR amplified TCR CDR3 regions from genomic DNA. Extracted genomic DNA from each cell subset was distributed evenly across all wells of several immunoSEQ 96-well plates, and each plate was treated as a replicate. For sorted subsets, each replicate PCR was loaded with 200 ng genomic DNA, equivalent to about 33,000 T cell genomes. Purified libraries were measured with a Qubit 3.0 fluorometer, size-checked on a Bioanalyzer 2100, and measured again with the KAPA Library Quantification kit. Every immunoSEQ 96-well plate was sequenced on a dedicated single-read 150-cycle Illumina NextSeq 550 flow cell. Turning to the authors' computational methods: Because the immunoSEQ output held only junctional sequences and lacked quality scores, the filtering could not match the filtering applied to full-length reads. To assign V/J genes and CDR3, sequences were annotated using PyIR, a Python wrapper for IgBLAST v1.9, with IMGT germline references. Any read was removed if the V/J assignment was weak (E-value above 1e-6), the CDR3 was missing, or the read contained stop codons, out-of-frame junctions, or ambiguous translated residues. V3J clonotypes were defined by identical inferred V gene, J gene, and CDR3 amino acid sequence. Percentage overlap between repertoires was calculated by dividing the number of shared unique clonotypes by the size of the smaller repertoire. RTK rarefaction, the Chao1 estimator, and Recon v2.1 estimates of unobserved clonotypes were used to assess repertoire richness. Generation probabilities were computed with OLGA for all TCRbeta clonotypes obtained by the gDNA method from a handful of donors. Entries here come from immuneACCESS through TCRdb and include only in-frame sequences with V and J called. Some clones fail to appear in such tables; in the studies checked, an unresolved V gene covers under half of the shortfall, and the cause of the remainder is unknown. That table furnishes V, J and clone size, whereas the DNA furnished D and trimming. The sample table records about 990,000 clones; around three quarters of these occur just once. Together, the top ten hold roughly 0.55% of the sample.

Remarks on this clone: This clone's antigen is unknown. Within one base of it there is no much larger clone, and no base qualities were kept.

Taken from cysteine to phenylalanine, the CDR3 has 15 residues. Left in the record is the CDR3 DNA by itself, 45 bases read in frame from the first base. V was cut back by 5 bases and J by 1 base, leaving a gap of 11 bases between them. CDR1 and CDR2 (SGHAT, FQNNGV) derive from the germline V gene. The V and J segments used are TRBV11-2 and TRBJ2-2; matching of 5 bases hints at TRBD1 as the D gene. Sequenced sample: memory CD4+ T cells from PBMCs. The cell subset or site label, as the study defines it: CD45RA-negative fraction. The TCR sequence derives from a man aged 18-30 years in good health. Some clones in this sample may be carry-over from other donors' samples. At the DNA level, the sequence is TGTGCCAGCAGCCCGAAGACAGAGAACACCGGGGAGCTGTTTTTT. Its amino acids are CASSPKTENTGELFF.